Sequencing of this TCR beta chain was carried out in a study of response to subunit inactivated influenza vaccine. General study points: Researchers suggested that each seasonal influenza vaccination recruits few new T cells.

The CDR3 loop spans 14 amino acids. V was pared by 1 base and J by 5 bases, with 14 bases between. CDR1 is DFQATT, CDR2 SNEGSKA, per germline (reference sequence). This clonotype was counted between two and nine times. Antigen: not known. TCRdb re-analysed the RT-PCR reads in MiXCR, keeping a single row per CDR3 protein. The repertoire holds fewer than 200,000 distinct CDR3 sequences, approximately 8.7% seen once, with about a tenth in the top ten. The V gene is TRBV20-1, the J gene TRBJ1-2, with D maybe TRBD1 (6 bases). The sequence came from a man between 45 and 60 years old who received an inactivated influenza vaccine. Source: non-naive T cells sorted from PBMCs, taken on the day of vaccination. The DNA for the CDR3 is TGCAGTGCTAGAGGGGGGCAGGGCACTTATGGCTACACCTTC. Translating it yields CSARGGQGTYGYTF.